This TCR beta chain was obtained from a study of blood T cell repertoires in COVID-19. Whole-study context: COVID-19 samples, acute and convalescent, were from the United States, Italy and Spain. T cells, B-cell-depleted T cells, or PBMCs supplied cDNA or gDNA.

Clones were read by immunoSEQ multiplex PCR, and TCRdb kept only the in-frame ones, dropping some. Here the sample spans approximately 330,000 clones, 87% being singletons. Patients from Seattle were sampled longitudinally, starting during active infection. This CDR3 contains 14 residues. The germline V gene has CDR1 MNHEY and CDR2 SVGEGT. Deletions cut 3 bases from V and 1 base from J, with 9 bases between. The J gene is TRBJ1-1, the V gene TRBV6-2 or TRBV6-3; D not certain. This receptor was identified in a man aged 25-45 years with COVID-19, enrolled during active disease. Sample: peripheral blood. The CDR3 region has the DNA TGTGCCAGCAGTTATTGGCGGCCGAACACTGAAGCTTTCTTT. As protein: CASSYWRPNTEAFF.